The source of this T cell receptor (beta chain) is a study of T cell repertoires in cytomegalovirus infection (dated by TCRdb to the late 2010s). Regarding the study in general: Peptide stimulations targeted recently identified HLA-C-restricted CMV epitopes, whose presentation resists viral immunomodulation, together with well-studied HLA-B-restricted epitopes. Donor HLA type was relevant to the analysis, because carriage of CMV infection together with the matching HLA type was indicated by public TCR beta signatures.

Study-level results and caveats: Carriers of CMV infection plus the relevant HLA type were discriminated by the cumulative frequency of public TCR beta family members in the study cohort and in an independent approximately 400-donor cohort. The ex vivo response was dominated by HLA-C-restricted CMV-specific TCR beta clonotypes, which also provided the single most frequent clonotype in two of eight donors.

Including cysteine and phenylalanine, the CDR3 has 15 amino acids. Only CDR3 DNA remains: 45 bases, in frame from the first base. Trimming accounts for 8 bases at V and 8 bases at J, while the number of junction bases matched to no gene is 13. Per the germline V gene (reference sequence), MNHEY is the CDR1 and SMNVEV is the CDR2. The treatment or condition label here, explained by the study, means: in vitro stimulation with specific CMV peptide epitopes to enrich CMV-specific T cells. TCRdb names Illumina HiSeq 1500 as the instrument used. The public reads were reprocessed in TCRdb via fastp at Q25 and MiXCR, keeping in-frame beta chains. A single entry per CDR3 protein holds the most common genes and DNA from its merged rows. This sample is represented by about 120,000 distinct CDR3 sequences; 30% to 35% of them were singletons. Roughly 40% of the sample lies in the top ten. On this clonotype itself: It has no known antigen specificity. One base away there is no much larger clone; base qualities are not given.

The TCR was taken from a human donor in good health (CMV status not recorded). Some clones in this sample may be carry-over from other donors' samples. Specimen: CD8+ T cells from cultured PBMCs, collected from culture after CMV antigen stimulation. The chain was built from TRBV27 and TRBJ2-1, with 9 central nucleotides matching TRBD2. The DNA sequence follows: TGTGCCAGCGGATTACCGGGACTAGCTGGCGATGAGCAGTTCTTC. Its translation is CASGLPGLAGDEQFF.